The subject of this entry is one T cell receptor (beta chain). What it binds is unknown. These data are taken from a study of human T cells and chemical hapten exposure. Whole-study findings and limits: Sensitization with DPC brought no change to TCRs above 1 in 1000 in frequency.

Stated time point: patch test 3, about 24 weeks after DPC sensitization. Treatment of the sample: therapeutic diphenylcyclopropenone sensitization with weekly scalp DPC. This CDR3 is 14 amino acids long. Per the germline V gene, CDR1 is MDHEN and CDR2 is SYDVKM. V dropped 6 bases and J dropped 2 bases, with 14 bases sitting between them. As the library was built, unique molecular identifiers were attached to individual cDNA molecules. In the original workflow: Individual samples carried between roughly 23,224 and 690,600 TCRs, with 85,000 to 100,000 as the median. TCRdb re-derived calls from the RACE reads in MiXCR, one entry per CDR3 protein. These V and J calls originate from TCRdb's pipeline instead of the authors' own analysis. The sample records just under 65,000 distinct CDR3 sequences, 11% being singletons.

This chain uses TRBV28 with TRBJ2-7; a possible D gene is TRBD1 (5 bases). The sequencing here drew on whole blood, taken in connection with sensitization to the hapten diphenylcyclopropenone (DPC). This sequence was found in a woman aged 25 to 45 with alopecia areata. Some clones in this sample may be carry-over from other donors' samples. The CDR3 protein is CASRAAGIAYEQYF. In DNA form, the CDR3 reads TGTGCCAGCAGGGCCGCAGGGATCGCCTACGAGCAGTACTTC.